The entry below describes one TCR beta chain. Its antigen specificity is not known. No quality values exist for individual bases; no much larger clone is one base distant. Another Seattle source contributed samples from volunteer blood donors who had recovered from COVID-19. The collaborating institutions used their own protocols to collect whole blood in K2EDTA tubes. For TCRbeta analysis, collaborator samples were shipped as frozen whole blood, as isolated PBMCs, or as DNA extracted from either sample type. This sample is drawn from a study of blood T cell repertoires in COVID-19 (dated by TCRdb to about 2020). Looking at the study overall: Collaborator samples came from the United States, Italy and Spain and covered acute and convalescent phases of COVID-19. HLA class I and class II types, where available, came from metadata supplied by the sample provider rather than from assay-based typing. Samples were obtained from the ongoing ImmuneRACE study (first 160 participants) and from 1,254 subjects provided by 6 global collaborators. The repertoires were released in a freely available public database meant as a resource for research on the immune response to SARS-CoV-2. A de-identified subject ID, COVID-19 status, age in years and sex were almost always included in the sample metadata. The dataset comprised deeply sampled blood TCRbeta repertoires from subjects exposed to, actively infected with, or recovered from COVID-19. The prospective study material was composed of cDNA or gDNA derived from T cells, B-cell-depleted T cells, or PBMCs.

The V end loses 3 bases and the J end loses 2 bases, and a stretch of 6 bases separates them. Inclusive of the bounding cysteine and phenylalanine, the CDR3 is 12 residues long. Only the CDR3 portion is preserved as DNA: 36 bases, with reading frame beginning at the first base. Per the germline V gene (reference sequence), GTSNPN is the CDR1 and SVGIG is the CDR2. TCRbeta CDR3 regions were amplified from genomic DNA by means of the immunoSEQ Assay, a bias-controlled multiplex PCR. The original methods were these. Nucleated cell counts per sample were estimated from amplification of reference gene primers within the assay. To quantify the absolute abundance of each unique TCRbeta CDR3 rearrangement, sequence reads were collapsed and filtered. For each sample, productive Simpson clonality was calculated as the square root of Simpson's diversity index across productive rearrangements. Drawn from immuneACCESS, this table holds only the in-frame rearrangements with V and J called that TCRdb kept. Clones are partly lost; checked studies trace under half to an unresolved V gene and leave the rest unexplained. V and J calls and clone size come straight from that table; D and trimming were deduced from the DNA. This sample lists around 320,000 clones; 88% were detected once. The top ten hold more than 6.5% of the sample.

Summary of the overall study and its limitations: The quantity of clinical and demographic metadata differed by source and by participant and was supplied without curation.

The sequence derives from a woman in her twenties or thirties who had recovered from COVID-19. The sample taken for sequencing was peripheral blood. Recombination connected TRBV30 to TRBJ2-3, with the D gene not clear enough to name. This receptor carries the CDR3 CAWRSYTDTQYF. The sequence in DNA is TGTGCCTGGAGATCCTACACAGATACGCAGTATTTT.